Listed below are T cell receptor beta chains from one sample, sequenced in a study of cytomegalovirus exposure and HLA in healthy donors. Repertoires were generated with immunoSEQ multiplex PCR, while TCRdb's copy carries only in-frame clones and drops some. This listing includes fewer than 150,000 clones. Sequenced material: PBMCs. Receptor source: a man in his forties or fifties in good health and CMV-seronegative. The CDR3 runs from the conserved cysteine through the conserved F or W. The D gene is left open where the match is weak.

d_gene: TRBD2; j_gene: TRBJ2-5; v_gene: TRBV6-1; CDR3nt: TGTGCCAGCAGTGGACTAGCGGGGAGCCAAGAGACCCAGTACTTC; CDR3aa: CASSGLAGSQETQYF
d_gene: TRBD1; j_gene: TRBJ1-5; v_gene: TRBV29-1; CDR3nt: TGCAGCGAGGGGGCCGGAGGCAATCAGCCCCAGCATTTT; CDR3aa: CSEGAGGNQPQHF
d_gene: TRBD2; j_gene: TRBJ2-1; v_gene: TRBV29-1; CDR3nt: TGCAGCGTTGAAGCAGGGACTAGCGGGGGGGCCGACAATGAGCAGTTCTTC; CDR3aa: CSVEAGTSGGADNEQFF
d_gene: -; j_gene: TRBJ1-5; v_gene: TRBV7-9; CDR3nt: TGTGCCAGCAGCCGTGACGGGGATCAGCCCCAGCATTTT; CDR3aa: CASSRDGDQPQHF
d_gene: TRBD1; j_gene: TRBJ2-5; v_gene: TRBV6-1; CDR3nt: TGTGCCAGCAATTATCAGGGGGACCTCGGTGAGCAGTACTTC; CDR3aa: CASNYQGDLGEQYF
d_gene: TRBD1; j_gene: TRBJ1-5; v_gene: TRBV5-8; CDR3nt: TGTGCCAGCAGCTGGGGGACAGGGGGAAATCAGCCCCAGCATTTT; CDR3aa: CASSWGTGGNQPQHF
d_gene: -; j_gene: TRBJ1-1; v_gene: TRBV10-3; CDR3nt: TGTGCCATCAGTGAGTCGGCGGGGGCCAAGGGTGAAGCTTTCTTT; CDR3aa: CAISESAGAKGEAFF
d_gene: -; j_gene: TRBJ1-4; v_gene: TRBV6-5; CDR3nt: TGTGCCAGCAGTCCTTTACGGCGCGGTGAAAAACTGTTTTTT; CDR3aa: CASSPLRRGEKLFF
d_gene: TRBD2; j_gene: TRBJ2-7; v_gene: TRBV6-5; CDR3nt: TGTGCCAGCAGTCAGGAGGGGAGGGGCGGCGAGCAGTACTTC; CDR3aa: CASSQEGRGGEQYF
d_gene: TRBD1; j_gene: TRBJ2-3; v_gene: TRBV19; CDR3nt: TGTGCCACCACCAGACAGGGACAAAAAGATACGCAGTATTTT; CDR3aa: CATTRQGQKDTQYF
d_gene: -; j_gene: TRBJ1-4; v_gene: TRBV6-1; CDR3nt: TGTGCCAGCAGTGAATTCGGGGGGGTCACTGAAAAACTGTTTTTT; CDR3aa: CASSEFGGVTEKLFF
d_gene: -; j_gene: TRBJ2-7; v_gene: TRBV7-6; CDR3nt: TGTGCCAGCAGCTTAGGGGGCGCGGCCTCCTACGAGCAGTACTTC; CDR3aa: CASSLGGAASYEQYF
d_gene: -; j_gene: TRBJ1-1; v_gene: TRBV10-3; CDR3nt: TGTGCCATCAGTGACTTAATAAACACTGAAGCTTTCTTT; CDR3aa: CAISDLINTEAFF
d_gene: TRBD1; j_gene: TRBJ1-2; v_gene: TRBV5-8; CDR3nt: TGTGCCAGCAGCTTGGGAAGGGGGCAAGGCTACACCTTC; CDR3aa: CASSLGRGQGYTF
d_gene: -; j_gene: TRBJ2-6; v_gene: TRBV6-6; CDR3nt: TGTGCCACCCAACTGAGCTCTGGGGCCAACGTCCTGACTTTC; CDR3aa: CATQLSSGANVLTF
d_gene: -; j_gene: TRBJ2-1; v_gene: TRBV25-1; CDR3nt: TGTGCCAGCAGTGATGACAGACCCTACAATGAGCAGTTCTTC; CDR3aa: CASSDDRPYNEQFF
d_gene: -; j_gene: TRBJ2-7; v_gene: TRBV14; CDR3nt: TGTGCCAGCAGTCAACAAACCAAAGCTGAGCAGTACTTC; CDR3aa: CASSQQTKAEQYF
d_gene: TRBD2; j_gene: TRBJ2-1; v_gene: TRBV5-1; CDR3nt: TGCGCCAGCAGCTTGGGCCCAGCGGGGGGGTACAATGAGCAGTTCTTC; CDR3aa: CASSLGPAGGYNEQFF
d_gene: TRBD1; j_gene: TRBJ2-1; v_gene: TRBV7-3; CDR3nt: TGTGCCAGCAGCTTGGGACAGGGATCCTACAATGAGCAGTTCTTC; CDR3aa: CASSLGQGSYNEQFF
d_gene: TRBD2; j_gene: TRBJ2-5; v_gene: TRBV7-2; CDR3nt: TGTGCCAGCAGCTTGGGACTAGCGGGGATCCAAGAGACCCAGTACTTC; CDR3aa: CASSLGLAGIQETQYF
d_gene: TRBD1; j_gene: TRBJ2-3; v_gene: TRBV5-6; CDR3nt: TGTGCCAGCAGCCAAGCGACAGGGGGCCCTCCAGATACGCAGTATTTT; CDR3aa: CASSQATGGPPDTQYF
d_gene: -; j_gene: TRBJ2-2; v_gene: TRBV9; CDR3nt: TGTGCCAGCACCCCAGACGGGACTAACACCGGGGAGCTGTTTTTT; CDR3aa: CASTPDGTNTGELFF
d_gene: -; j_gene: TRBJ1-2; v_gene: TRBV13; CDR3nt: TGTGCCAGCAGACCCCGCGACATAAGGGGTGGCTACACCTTC; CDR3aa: CASRPRDIRGGYTF
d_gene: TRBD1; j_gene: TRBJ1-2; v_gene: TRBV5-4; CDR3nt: TGTGCCAGCAGCTTGGGGGACAGCGTCTATGGCTACACCTTC; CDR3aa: CASSLGDSVYGYTF
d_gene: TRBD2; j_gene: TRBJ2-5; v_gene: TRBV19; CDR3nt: TGTGCCAGTAGTATAAGGCGGACTAGCGGGGGGCAGGAGACCCAGTACTTC; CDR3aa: CASSIRRTSGGQETQYF
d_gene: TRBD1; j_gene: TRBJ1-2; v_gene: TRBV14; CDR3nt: TGTGCCAGCAGCTCCCGGGGACAGGGAATGTATGGCTACACCTTC; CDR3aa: CASSSRGQGMYGYTF
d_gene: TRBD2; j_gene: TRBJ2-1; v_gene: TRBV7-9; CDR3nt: TGTGCCAGCAGCTTGACTAGCGCCACCTACAATGAGCAGTTCTTC; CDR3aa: CASSLTSATYNEQFF
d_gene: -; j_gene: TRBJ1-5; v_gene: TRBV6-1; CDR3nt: TGTGCCAGCAGTCTAAACCCCGGGGGAGAGCCCCAGCATTTT; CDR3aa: CASSLNPGGEPQHF
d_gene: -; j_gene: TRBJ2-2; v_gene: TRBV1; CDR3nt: TGCACCAGCAGTCCTAGCGGGAGTTCCAGCACCGGGGAGCTGTTTTTT; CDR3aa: CTSSPSGSSSTGELFF
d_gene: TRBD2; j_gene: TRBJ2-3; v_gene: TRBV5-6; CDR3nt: TGTGCCAGCAGCTTGGCCGGGGCGGGGAGGGAAGATACGCAGTATTTT; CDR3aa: CASSLAGAGREDTQYF
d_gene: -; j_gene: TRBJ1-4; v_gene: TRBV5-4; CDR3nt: TGTGCCAGCAGCCCTGGAGGAGCAGGGGAGGGTGAAAAACTGTTTTTT; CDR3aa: CASSPGGAGEGEKLFF
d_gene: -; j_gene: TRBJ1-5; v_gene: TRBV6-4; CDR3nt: TGTGCCAGCAACGACAGTGCTCAGCCCCAGCATTTT; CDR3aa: CASNDSAQPQHF
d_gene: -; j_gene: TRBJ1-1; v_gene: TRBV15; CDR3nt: TGTGCCACCAGCATACTGAGCAACACTGAAGCTTTCTTT; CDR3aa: CATSILSNTEAFF
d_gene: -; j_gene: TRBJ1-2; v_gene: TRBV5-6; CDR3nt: TGTGCCAGCAGCTTGGTGGAGCAGGGGATAACCGGCTACACCTTC; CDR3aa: CASSLVEQGITGYTF
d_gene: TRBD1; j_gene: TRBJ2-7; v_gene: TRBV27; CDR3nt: TGTGCCAGCAGTTTATTCGGGACAGGGGACTACGAGCAGTACTTC; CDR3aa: CASSLFGTGDYEQYF
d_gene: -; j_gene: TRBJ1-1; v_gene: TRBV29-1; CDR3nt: TGCAGCGTTTGGGACAAGAGGGTCACTGAAGCTTTCTTT; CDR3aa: CSVWDKRVTEAFF
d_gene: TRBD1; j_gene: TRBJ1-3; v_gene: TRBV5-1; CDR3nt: TGCGCCAGCAGCTTGGCGGCAGGGGGCGGCGGAAACACCATATATTTT; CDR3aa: CASSLAAGGGGNTIYF
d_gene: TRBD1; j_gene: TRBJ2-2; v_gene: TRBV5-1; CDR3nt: TGCGCCAGCAGCGGCCGGGACAGGGTTACCGGGGAGCTGTTTTTT; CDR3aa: CASSGRDRVTGELFF
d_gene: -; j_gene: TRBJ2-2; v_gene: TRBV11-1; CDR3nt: TGTGCCAGCAGCTTTTTGGGGGCCACCGGGGAGCTGTTTTTT; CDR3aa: CASSFLGATGELFF
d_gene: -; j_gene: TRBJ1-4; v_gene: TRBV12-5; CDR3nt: TGTGCTGGTGGTTTGATGAGAGGAGGTAATGAAAAACTGTTTTTT; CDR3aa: CAGGLMRGGNEKLFF
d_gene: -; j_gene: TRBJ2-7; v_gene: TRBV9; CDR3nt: TGTGCCAGCAGCATGAAGACAGAGATGACCTACGAGCAGTACTTC; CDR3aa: CASSMKTEMTYEQYF
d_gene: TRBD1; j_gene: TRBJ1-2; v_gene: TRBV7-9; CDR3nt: TGTGCCAGCAGCCCGCGGACAGGGGGAGGCTACACCTTC; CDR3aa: CASSPRTGGGYTF
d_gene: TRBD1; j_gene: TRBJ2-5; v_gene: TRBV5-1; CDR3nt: TGCGCCAGCAGCTTGGCATCGACCAGGGGGCGCGGGGAGACCCAGTACTTC; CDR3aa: CASSLASTRGRGETQYF
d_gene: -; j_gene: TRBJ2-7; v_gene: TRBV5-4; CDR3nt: TGTGCCAGCAGCTCGGGGGGCCCAGGGTGGCCCGAGCAGTACTTC; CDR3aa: CASSSGGPGWPEQYF
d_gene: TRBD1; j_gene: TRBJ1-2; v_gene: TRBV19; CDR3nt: TGTGCCAGTAGTAGGAGGGGACAGGGTTATGGCTACACCTTC; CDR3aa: CASSRRGQGYGYTF
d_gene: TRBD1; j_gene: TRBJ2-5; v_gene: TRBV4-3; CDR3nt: TGCGCCAGCAGCCGATGGGGACAGTCGAAAGAGACCCAGTACTTC; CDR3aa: CASSRWGQSKETQYF
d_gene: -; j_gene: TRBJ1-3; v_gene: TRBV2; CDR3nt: TGTGCCAGCAGTGGATCTAGCTCTGGAAACACCATATATTTT; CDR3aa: CASSGSSSGNTIYF
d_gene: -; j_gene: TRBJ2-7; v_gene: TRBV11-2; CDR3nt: TGTGCCAGCAGCGAGGGAATTGAGCTGGGGCAGTACTTC; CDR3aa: CASSEGIELGQYF
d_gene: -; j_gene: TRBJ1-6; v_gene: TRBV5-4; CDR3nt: TGTGCCAGCAGGATGGACAGCTTCAATAATTCACCCCTCCACTTT; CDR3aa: CASRMDSFNNSPLHF
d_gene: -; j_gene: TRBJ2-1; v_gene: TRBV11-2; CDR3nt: TGTGCCAGCAGCTCAAGTTGGGGGGGGGCAAGAAATGAGCAGTTCTTC; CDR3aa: CASSSSWGGARNEQFF
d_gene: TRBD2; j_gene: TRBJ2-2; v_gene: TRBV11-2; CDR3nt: TGTGCCAGCAGGTTAATTACTAGCGTCCGAGGGGAGCTGTTTTTT; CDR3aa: CASRLITSVRGELFF
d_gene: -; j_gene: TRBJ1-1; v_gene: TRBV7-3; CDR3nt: TGTGCCAGCAGACAGGGATACGGCACTGAAGCTTTCTTT; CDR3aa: CASRQGYGTEAFF
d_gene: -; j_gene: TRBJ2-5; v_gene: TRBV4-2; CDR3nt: TGTGCCAGCAGCCAAGGAGGAGGCACCTACCAAGAGACCCAGTACTTC; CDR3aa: CASSQGGGTYQETQYF
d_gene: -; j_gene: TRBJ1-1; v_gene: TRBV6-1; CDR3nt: TGTGCCAATAGGCCCGCCGGGGAAGCTTTCTTT; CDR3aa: CANRPAGEAFF